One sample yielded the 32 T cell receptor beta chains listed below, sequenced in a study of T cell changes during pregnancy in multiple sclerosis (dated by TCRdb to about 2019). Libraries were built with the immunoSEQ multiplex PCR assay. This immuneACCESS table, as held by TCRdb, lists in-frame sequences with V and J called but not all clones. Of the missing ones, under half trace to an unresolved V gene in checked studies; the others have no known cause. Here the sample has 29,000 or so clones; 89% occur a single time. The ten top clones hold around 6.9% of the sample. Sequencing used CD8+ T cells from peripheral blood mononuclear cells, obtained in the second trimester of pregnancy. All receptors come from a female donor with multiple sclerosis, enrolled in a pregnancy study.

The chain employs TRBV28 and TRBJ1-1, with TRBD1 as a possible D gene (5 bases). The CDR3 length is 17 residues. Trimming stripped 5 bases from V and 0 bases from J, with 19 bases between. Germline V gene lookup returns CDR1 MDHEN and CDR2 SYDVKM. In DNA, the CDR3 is TGTGCCAGCAGTCCTAACAGGATTTCCCTCATGAACACTGAAGCTTTCTTT. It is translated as CASSPNRISLMNTEAFF.

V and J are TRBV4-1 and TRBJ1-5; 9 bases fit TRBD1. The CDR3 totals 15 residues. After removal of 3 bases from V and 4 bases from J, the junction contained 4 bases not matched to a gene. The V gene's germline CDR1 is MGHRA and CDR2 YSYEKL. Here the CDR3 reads CASSQEDRGNQPQHF. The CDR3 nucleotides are TGCGCCAGCAGCCAGGAGGACAGGGGAAATCAGCCCCAGCATTTT.

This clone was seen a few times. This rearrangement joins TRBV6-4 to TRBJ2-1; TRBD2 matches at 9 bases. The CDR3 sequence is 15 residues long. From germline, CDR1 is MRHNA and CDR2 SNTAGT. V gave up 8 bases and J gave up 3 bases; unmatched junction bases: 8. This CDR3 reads CASSVRAGGYNEQFF. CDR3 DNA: TGTGCCAGCTCAGTCCGAGCGGGAGGCTACAATGAGCAGTTCTTC.

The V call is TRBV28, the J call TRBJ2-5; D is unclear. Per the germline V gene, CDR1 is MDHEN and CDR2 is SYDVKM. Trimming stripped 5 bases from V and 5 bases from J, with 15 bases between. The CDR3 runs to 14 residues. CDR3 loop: CASSLTVKSETQYF. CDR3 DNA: TGTGCCAGCAGTCTCACGGTGAAATCGGAGACCCAGTACTTC.

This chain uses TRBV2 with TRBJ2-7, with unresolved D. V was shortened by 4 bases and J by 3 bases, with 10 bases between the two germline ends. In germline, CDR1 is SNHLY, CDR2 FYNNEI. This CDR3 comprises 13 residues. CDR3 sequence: CASSAVGDYEQYF. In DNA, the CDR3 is TGTGCCAGCAGTGCGGTCGGTGACTACGAGCAGTACTTC.

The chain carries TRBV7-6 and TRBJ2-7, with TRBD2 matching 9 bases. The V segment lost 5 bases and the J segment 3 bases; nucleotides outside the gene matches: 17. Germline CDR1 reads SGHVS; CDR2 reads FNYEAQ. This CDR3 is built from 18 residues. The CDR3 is CASSPPGVAGAHNYEQYF. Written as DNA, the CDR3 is TGTGCCAGCAGCCCCCCCGGGGTAGCGGGAGCTCATAACTACGAGCAGTACTTC. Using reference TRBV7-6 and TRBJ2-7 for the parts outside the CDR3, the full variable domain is GAGVSQSPRYKVTKRGQDVALRCDPISGHVSLYWYRQALGQGPEFLTYFNYEAQQDKSGLPNDRFSAERPEGSISTLTIQRTEQRDSAMYRCASSPPGVAGAHNYEQYFGPGTRLTVT.

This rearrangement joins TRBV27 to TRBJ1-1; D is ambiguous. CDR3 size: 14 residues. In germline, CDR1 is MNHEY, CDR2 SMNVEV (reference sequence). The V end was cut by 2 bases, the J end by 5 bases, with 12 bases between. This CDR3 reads CASSLHRGPTEAFF. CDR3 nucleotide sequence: TGTGCCAGCAGTTTACACCGTGGGCCGACTGAAGCTTTCTTT.

For the CDR3, the DNA is TGTGCCAGCAGCCTAAGCCGTCGGGGGGGACACGTAAATGAGCAGTTCTTC. Encoded protein: CASSLSRRGGHVNEQFF. J is TRBJ2-1 and V is TRBV7-2; 8 nucleotides align to TRBD2. Trimming cost V 5 bases and J 7 bases; bases outside gene matches: 16. The germline V gene encodes CDR1 SGHTA and CDR2 FQGNSA. The CDR3 loop spans 17 amino acids.

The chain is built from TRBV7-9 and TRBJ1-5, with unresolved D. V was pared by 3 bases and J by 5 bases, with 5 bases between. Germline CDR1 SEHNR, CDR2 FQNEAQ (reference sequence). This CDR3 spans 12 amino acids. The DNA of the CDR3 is TGTGCCAGCAGCTTCCAGGATCAGCCCCAGCATTTT. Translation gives CASSFQDQPQHF.

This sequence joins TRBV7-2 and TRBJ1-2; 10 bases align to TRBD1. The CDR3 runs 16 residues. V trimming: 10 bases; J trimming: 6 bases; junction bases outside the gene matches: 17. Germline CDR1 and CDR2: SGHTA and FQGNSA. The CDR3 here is CATYKPPGQGSNGYTF. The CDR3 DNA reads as TGTGCCACCTATAAACCCCCGGGACAGGGGTCTAATGGCTACACCTTC.

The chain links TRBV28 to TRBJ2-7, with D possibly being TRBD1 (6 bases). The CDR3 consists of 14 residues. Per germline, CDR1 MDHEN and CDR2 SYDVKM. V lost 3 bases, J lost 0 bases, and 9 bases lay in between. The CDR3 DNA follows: TGTGCCAGCAGTTTCACAGGGTCCTCCTACGAGCAGTACTTC. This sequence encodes CASSFTGSSYEQYF.

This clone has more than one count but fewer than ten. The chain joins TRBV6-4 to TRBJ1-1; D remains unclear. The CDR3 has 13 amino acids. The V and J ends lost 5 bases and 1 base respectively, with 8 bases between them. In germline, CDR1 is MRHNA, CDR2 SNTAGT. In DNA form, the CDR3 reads TGTGCCAGCAGTTTAACAGAGAACACTGAAGCTTTCTTT. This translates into CASSLTENTEAFF.

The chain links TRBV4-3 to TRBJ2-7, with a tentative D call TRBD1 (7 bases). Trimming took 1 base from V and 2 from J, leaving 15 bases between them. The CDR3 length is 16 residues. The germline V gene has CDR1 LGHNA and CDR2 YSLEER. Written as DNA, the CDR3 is TGCGCCAGCAGCCAAGGGACTACAGGGGCCACCTACGAGCAGTACTTC. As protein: CASSQGTTGATYEQYF.

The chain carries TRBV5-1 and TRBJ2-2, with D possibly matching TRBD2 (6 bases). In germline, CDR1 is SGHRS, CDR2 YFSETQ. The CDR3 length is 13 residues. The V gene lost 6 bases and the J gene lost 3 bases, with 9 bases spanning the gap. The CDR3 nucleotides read TGCGCCAGCACTCGCGGGGACACCGGGGAGCTGTTTTTT. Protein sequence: CASTRGDTGELFF.

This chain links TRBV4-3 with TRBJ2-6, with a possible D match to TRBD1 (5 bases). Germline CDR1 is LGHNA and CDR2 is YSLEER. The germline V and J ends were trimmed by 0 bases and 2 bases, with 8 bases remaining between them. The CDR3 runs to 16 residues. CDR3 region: CASSQDIGAGANVLTF. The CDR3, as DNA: TGCGCCAGCAGCCAAGATATAGGGGCTGGGGCCAACGTCCTGACTTTC.

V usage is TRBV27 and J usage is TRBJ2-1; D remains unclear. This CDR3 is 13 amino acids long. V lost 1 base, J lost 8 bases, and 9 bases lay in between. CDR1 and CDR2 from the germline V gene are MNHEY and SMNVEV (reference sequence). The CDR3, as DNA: TGTGCCAGCAGTTTATATCTCTCCCATGAGCAGTTCTTC. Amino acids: CASSLYLSHEQFF.

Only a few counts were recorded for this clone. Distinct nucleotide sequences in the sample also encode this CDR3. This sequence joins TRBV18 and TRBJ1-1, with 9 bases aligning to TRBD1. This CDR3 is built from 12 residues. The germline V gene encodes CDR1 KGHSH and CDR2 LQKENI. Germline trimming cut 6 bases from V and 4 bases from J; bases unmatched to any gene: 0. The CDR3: CASSGQGTEAFF. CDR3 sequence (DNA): TGTGCCAGCTCGGGACAGGGCACTGAAGCTTTCTTT.

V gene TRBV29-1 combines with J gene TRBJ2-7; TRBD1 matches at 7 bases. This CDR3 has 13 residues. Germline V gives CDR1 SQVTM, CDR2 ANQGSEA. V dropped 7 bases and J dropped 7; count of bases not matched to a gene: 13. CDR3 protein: CSATWDSQVEQYF. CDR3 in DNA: TGCAGCGCGACCTGGGACAGCCAGGTAGAGCAGTACTTC.

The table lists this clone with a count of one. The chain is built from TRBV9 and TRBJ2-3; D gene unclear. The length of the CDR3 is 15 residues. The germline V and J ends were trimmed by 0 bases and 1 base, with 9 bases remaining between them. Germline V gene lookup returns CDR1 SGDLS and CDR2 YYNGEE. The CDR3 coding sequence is TGTGCCAGCAGCGTAGAAGAGATGGGCACAGATACGCAGTATTTT. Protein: CASSVEEMGTDTQYF.

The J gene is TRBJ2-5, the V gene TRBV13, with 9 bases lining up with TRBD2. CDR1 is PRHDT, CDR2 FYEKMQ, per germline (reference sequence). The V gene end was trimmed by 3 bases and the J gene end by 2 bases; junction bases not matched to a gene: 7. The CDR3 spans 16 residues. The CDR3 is CASSFRSSGIQETQYF. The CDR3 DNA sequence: TGTGCCAGCAGCTTTAGATCTAGCGGGATTCAAGAGACCCAGTACTTC. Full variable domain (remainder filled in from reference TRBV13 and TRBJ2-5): AAGVIQSPRHLIKEKRETATLKCYPIPRHDTVYWYQQGPGQDPQFLISFYEKMQSDKGSIPDRFSAQQFSDYHSELNMSSLELGDSALYFCASSFRSSGIQETQYFGPGTRLLVL.

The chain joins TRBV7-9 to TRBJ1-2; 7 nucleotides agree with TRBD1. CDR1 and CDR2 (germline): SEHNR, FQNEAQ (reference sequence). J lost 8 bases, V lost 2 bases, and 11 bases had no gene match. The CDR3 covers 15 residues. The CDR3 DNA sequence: TGTGCCAGCAGCTTATTTGACAGGGTTTTTGAGGGCTACACCTTC. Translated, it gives CASSLFDRVFEGYTF.

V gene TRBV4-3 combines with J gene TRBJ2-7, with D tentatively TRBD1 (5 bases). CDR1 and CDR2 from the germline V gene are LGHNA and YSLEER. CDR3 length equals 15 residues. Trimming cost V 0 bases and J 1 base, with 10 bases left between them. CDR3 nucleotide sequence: TGCGCCAGCAGCCAAGATTGGCAGGGTTCCTACGAGCAGTACTTC. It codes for CASSQDWQGSYEQYF.

This CDR3 is CASSHLQGMAKGYTF. The CDR3 region has the DNA TGCGCCAGCAGCCACTTACAGGGGATGGCTAAGGGCTACACCTTC. J is TRBJ1-2 and V is TRBV4-3, with TRBD1 matching over 7 bases. V shed 3 bases, J shed 8 bases, and the junction held 12 bases outside the gene matches. From germline, CDR1 is LGHNA and CDR2 YSLEER. The CDR3 is made up of 15 amino acids.

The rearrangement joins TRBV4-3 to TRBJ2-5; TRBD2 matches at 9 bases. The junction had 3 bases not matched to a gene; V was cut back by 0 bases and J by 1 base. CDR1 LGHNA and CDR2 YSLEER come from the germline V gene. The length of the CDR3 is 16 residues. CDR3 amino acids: CASSQESGGRQETQYF. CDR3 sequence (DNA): TGCGCCAGCAGCCAAGAAAGCGGGGGGCGCCAAGAGACCCAGTACTTC.

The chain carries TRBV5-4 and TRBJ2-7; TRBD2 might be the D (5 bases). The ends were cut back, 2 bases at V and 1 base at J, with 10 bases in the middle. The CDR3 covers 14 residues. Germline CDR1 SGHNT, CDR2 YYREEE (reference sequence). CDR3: CASSFGLESYEQYF. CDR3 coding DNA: TGTGCCAGCAGCTTCGGACTGGAATCCTACGAGCAGTACTTC.

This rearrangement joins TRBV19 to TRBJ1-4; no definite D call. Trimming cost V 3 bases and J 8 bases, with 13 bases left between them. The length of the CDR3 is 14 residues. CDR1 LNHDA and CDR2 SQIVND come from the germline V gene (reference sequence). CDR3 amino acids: CASSMRGSGEKLFF. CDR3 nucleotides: TGTGCCAGTAGTATGAGAGGGTCGGGAGAAAAACTGTTTTTT.

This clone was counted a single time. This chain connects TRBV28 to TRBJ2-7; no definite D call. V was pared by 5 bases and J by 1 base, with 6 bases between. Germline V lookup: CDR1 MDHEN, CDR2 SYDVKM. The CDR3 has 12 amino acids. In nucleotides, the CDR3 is TGTGCCAGCAGTCCCTCGTCCTACGAGCAGTACTTC. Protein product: CASSPSSYEQYF.

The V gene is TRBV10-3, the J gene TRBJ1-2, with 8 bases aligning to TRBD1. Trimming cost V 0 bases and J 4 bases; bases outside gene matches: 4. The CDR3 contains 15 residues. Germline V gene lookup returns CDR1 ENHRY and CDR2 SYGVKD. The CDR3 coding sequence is TGTGCCATCAGTGAGTCGAGGACAGGGACCTATGGCTACACCTTC. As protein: CAISESRTGTYGYTF.

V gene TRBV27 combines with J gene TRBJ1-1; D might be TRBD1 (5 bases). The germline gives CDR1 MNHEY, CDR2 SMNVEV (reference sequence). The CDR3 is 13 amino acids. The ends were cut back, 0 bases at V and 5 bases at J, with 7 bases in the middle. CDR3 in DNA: TGTGCCAGCAGTTTATCGCAGGGAACTGAAGCTTTCTTT. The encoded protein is CASSLSQGTEAFF.

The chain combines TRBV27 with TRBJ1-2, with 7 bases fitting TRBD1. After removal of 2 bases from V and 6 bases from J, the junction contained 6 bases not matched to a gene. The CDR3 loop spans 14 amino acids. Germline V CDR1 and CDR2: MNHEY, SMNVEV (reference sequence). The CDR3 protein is CASSLTSTGNGYTF. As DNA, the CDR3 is TGTGCCAGCAGTTTAACTTCGACAGGGAATGGCTACACCTTC.

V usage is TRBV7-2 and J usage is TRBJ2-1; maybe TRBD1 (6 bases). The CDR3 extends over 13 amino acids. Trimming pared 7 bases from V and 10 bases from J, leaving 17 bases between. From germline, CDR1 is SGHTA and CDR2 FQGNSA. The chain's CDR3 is CASKEGPGVEQFF. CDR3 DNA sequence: TGTGCCAGCAAAGAGGGGCCAGGGGTAGAGCAGTTCTTC.

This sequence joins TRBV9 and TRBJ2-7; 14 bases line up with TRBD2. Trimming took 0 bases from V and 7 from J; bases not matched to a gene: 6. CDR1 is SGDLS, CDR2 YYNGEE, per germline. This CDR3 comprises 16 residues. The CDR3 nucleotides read TGTGCCAGCAGCGTAGAGGGGTGGACTAGCGGGGGGGAGCAGTACTTC. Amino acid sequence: CASSVEGWTSGGEQYF.